Following are 18 T cell receptor beta chains from one sample sequenced in a study of blood T cell repertoires in COVID-19 (dated by TCRdb to about 2020). Library preparation was by the immunoSEQ multiplex PCR assay. Here the immuneACCESS table is served through TCRdb, limited to in-frame sequences with V and J called. Missing clones are a known gap in these copies; in checked studies unresolved V genes cover under half, and the rest lacks a known reason. Across this sample there are over 300,000 clones, with 90% seen only once. Together, the top ten hold around 7% of the sample. Specimen: peripheral blood. The receptors were gathered from a man aged 18 to 35 with active or convalescent COVID-19.

The rearrangement links TRBV7-9 to TRBJ2-5, with a possible D match to TRBD2 (5 bases). The CDR3 consists of 13 residues. Trimming took off 3 bases at V and 1 base at J, with 6 bases between the two ends. Per the germline V gene, CDR1 is SEHNR and CDR2 is FQNEAQ (reference sequence). The chain's CDR3 is CASSFGSQETQYF. The DNA for the CDR3 is TGTGCCAGCAGCTTTGGGAGCCAAGAGACCCAGTACTTC.

The rearrangement links TRBV30 to TRBJ1-5; the D is unclear. The CDR3 covers 16 residues. Germline CDR1 and CDR2: GTSNPN and SVGIG (reference sequence). V lost 5 bases, J lost 0 bases, and 17 bases lay in between. The CDR3 region is CAWGPTGKYSNQPQHF. The CDR3 DNA reads as TGTGCCTGGGGGCCTACGGGGAAATATAGCAATCAGCCCCAGCATTTT.

The chain joins TRBV28 to TRBJ2-5; 7 nucleotides match TRBD1. Trimming removed 3 bases from V and 3 bases from J; junction bases left unmatched: 1. CDR1 MDHEN and CDR2 SYDVKM come from the germline V gene. CDR3 size: 13 residues. The CDR3 loop reads CASSFRGKETQYF. The CDR3 nucleotides are TGTGCCAGCAGTTTCAGGGGGAAAGAGACCCAGTACTTC. Together with reference TRBV28 and TRBJ2-5, the CDR3 gives the full variable domain: DVKVTQSSRYLVKRTGEKVFLECVQDMDHENMFWYRQDPGLGLRLIYFSYDVKMKEKGDIPEGYSVSREKKERFSLILESASTNQTSMYLCASSFRGKETQYFGPGTRLLVL.

The chain links TRBV6-5 to TRBJ1-3, with D maybe TRBD1 (6 bases). CDR1 is MNHEY, CDR2 SVGAGI, per germline. V lost 5 bases to trimming and J lost 4 bases, with 9 bases between them. The CDR3 spans 13 residues. Here the CDR3 DNA reads TGTGCCAGCAGTCGTCAGGGGGGAAACACCATATATTTT. It specifies CASSRQGGNTIYF.

The V and J genes are TRBV9 and TRBJ2-2, with D tentatively TRBD2 (6 bases). The CDR3 has 15 amino acids. V was pared by 2 bases and J by 1 base, with 9 bases between. The germline V gene encodes CDR1 SGDLS and CDR2 YYNGEE. The CDR3 sequence is CASSVAGWNTGELFF. The DNA of the CDR3 is TGTGCCAGCAGCGTTGCGGGGTGGAACACCGGGGAGCTGTTTTTT.

This clone was observed a handful of times. This chain joins TRBV29-1 and TRBJ1-1; 9 bases match TRBD1. This CDR3 region has 13 residues. The ends lost 4 bases at V and 4 bases at J; junction bases unmatched: 4. Germline CDR1 reads SQVTM; CDR2 reads ANQGSEA. The CDR3 region is CSVVGTGSTEAFF. As DNA, the CDR3 is TGCAGCGTTGTTGGGACAGGGTCCACTGAAGCTTTCTTT.

The genes are TRBV28 and TRBJ1-6; TRBD1 is a possible D gene (5 bases). Germline CDR1 and CDR2: MDHEN and SYDVKM. This CDR3 contains 14 residues. The germline V and J ends were trimmed by 1 base and 6 bases, with 7 bases remaining between them. CDR3 DNA sequence: TGTGCCAGCAGTTTATCAGGGTTTAATTCACCCCTCCACTTT. Residues: CASSLSGFNSPLHF.

The chain recombines TRBV25-1 with TRBJ2-7, with 9 bases identical to TRBD1. The CDR3 is 18 residues long. V shed 1 base and J 6 bases; nucleotides not matched to a gene: 16. The V gene's germline CDR1 is MGHDK and CDR2 SYGVNS. CDR3 sequence (DNA): TGTGCCAGCAGTGAATTGGCCGTACCGGGACAGGGCTATTGCGAGCAGTACTTC. Amino acid sequence: CASSELAVPGQGYCEQYF.

V usage is TRBV15 and J usage is TRBJ2-2; D gene unclear. V dropped 1 base and J dropped 1 base, with 4 bases sitting between them. From germline, CDR1 is LNHNV and CDR2 YYDKDF (reference sequence). This CDR3 region has 14 residues. The CDR3 DNA reads TGTGCCACCAGCAGAGTCCGGAACACCGGGGAGCTGTTTTTT. This gives the protein CATSRVRNTGELFF.

The CDR3 sequence: CASSPPNDRPLHF. CDR3 DNA sequence: TGTGCCAGCAGTCCCCCCAACGACAGGCCCCTCCACTTT. The chain has TRBV28 and TRBJ1-6, with a weak D call TRBD1 (6 bases). Trimming pared 5 bases from V and 13 bases from J, leaving 15 bases between. The CDR3 contains 13 residues. CDR1 is MDHEN, CDR2 SYDVKM, per germline.

This chain uses TRBV18 with TRBJ2-1, with D possibly TRBD2 on 5 matching bases. Per the germline V gene, CDR1 is KGHSH and CDR2 is LQKENI. The CDR3 has 15 amino acids. The V end lost 0 bases, the J end lost 6 bases, and 12 bases lay between the germline ends. The CDR3 sequence is CASSPPYRSGNEQFF. CDR3 in DNA: TGTGCCAGCTCACCACCGTATCGAAGCGGCAATGAGCAGTTCTTC.

This clone appeared a single time. CDR3 sequence (DNA): TGTGCCAGTAGTACCGGGACAGGAACCGATAATGAGCAGTTCTTC. Translating gives CASSTGTGTDNEQFF. This chain connects TRBV19 to TRBJ2-1; the match to TRBD1 covers 8 bases. With 4 bases clipped from V and 7 bases from J, the junction kept 9 bases outside the gene matches. This CDR3 spans 15 amino acids. Germline V gene lookup returns CDR1 LNHDA and CDR2 SQIVND (reference sequence). Combining the CDR3 with reference TRBV19 and TRBJ2-1 gives the whole variable domain DGGITQSPKYLFRKEGQNVTLSCEQNLNHDAMYWYRQDPGQGLRLIYYSQIVNDFQKGDIAEGYSVSREKKESFPLTVTSAQKNPTAFYLCASSTGTGTDNEQFFGPGTRLTVL.

The chain carries TRBV5-5 and TRBJ2-7, with TRBD2 matching over 10 bases. CDR1 is SGHKS and CDR2 is YYEKEE in the germline V gene (reference sequence). The CDR3 covers 15 residues. The junction had 4 bases not matched to a gene; V was cut back by 0 bases and J by 4 bases. The CDR3 region is CASSLDVAGGYEQYF. As DNA, the CDR3 is TGTGCCAGCAGCTTGGATGTAGCGGGAGGTTACGAGCAGTACTTC. Filled out from reference TRBV5-5 and TRBJ2-7, the complete variable domain reads DAGVTQSPTHLIKTRGQQVTLRCSPISGHKSVSWYQQVLGQGPQFIFQYYEKEERGRGNFPDRFSARQFPNYSSELNVNALLLGDSALYLCASSLDVAGGYEQYFGPGTRLTVT.

As concerns this clone: This CDR3 is missing its conserved last phenylalanine or tryptophan, likely due to a read error. No DNA is shown, since the ends of the CDR3 on it are uncertain; the CDR3 is the one TCRdb lists. The V gene is TRBV7-8, the J gene TRBJ2-3; the table's D gene call, TRBD2, was not cross checked with the DNA. The germline V gene encodes CDR1 SGHVS and CDR2 FQNEAQ. The CDR3 spans 13 amino acids, including both terminal residues. CDR3 protein: CASSRPPAGALGV.

This chain joins TRBV15 and TRBJ2-3, with 7 positions matching TRBD1. This CDR3 has 15 residues. The germline gives CDR1 LNHNV, CDR2 YYDKDF (reference sequence). Losses at the gene ends were 3 bases for V and 6 bases for J; bases not matched to a gene: 9. This CDR3 is CATSSGTEDRDTQYF. The CDR3 DNA follows: TGTGCCACCAGCAGCGGGACAGAAGATCGGGATACGCAGTATTTT.

The genes are TRBV20-1 and TRBJ2-7, with D unresolved. The germline V and J ends were trimmed by 7 bases and 4 bases, with 8 bases remaining between them. Germline values: CDR1 DFQATT, CDR2 SNEGSKA (reference sequence). This CDR3 region has 10 residues. CDR3 loop: CSEECYEQYF. In DNA, the CDR3 is TGCAGTGAGGAGTGTTACGAGCAGTACTTC.

J is TRBJ2-3 and V is TRBV3-1 (or the pseudogene TRBV3-2); 11 positions match TRBD2. Germline CDR1 and CDR2: LGHDT and YNNKEL (reference sequence). V was clipped by 5 bases and J by 6 bases; unmatched bases: 10. This CDR3 comprises 16 residues. The CDR3 is CASSSTGTSGPDTQYF. The DNA for the CDR3 is TGTGCCAGCAGCTCCACCGGGACTAGCGGTCCCGATACGCAGTATTTT.

The chain is built from TRBV29-1 and TRBJ2-7; 7 nucleotides line up with TRBD1. Trimming took 7 bases from V and 0 from J; bases not matched to a gene: 9. The length of the CDR3 is 14 residues. The V gene's germline CDR1 is SQVTM and CDR2 ANQGSEA. In DNA form, the CDR3 reads TGCAGCGCCTGGGACAGTGAAAGCTCCTACGAGCAGTACTTC. Amino acid sequence: CSAWDSESSYEQYF.